This TCR beta chain was retrieved from a study of neurological immune-mediated disorders. Notes on the study in general: In HTLV-1-associated myelopathy, TCR clonal expansion was greatest, whereas multiple sclerosis had the least, falling below healthy controls.

As to this clonotype: Its antigen is currently unknown.

TCRdb passed the 5' RACE reads through MiXCR, listing each CDR3 protein once. The data show approximately 50,000 distinct CDR3 sequences, with around a tenth seen just once and under 5.5% held by the top ten. The CDR3 loop spans 10 amino acids. In germline, CDR1 is MNHEY, CDR2 SMNVEV (reference sequence). This receptor was taken from a man aged 70-80 years with HTLV-1-associated myelopathy (HAM/TSP). The rearrangement links TRBV27 to TRBJ1-5; D gene unclear. The sequenced material came from PBMCs. The DNA of the CDR3 is TGTGACATGATAATGCAGCCCCAGCATTTT. Protein sequence: CDMIMQPQHF.